The source of this T cell receptor beta chain is a study of blood T cell repertoires in COVID-19. As for the study in general: Spain, Italy and the United States supplied samples that represented acute and convalescent COVID-19. T cells, B-cell-depleted T cells, or PBMCs provided the cDNA or gDNA that served as material.

V was clipped by 5 bases and J by 3 bases, with 11 bases between them. The germline CDR1 and CDR2 sequences are SNHLY and FYNNEI. This CDR3 region has 14 residues. The authors' processing: Researchers report that nucleated cell counts were estimated from reference gene primer amplification. The method was immunoSEQ multiplex PCR; TCRdb's version includes in-frame clones alone and lacks a portion of them. V and J calls and clone size are as listed in that table; D and trimming were resolved from the DNA. The table shows 150,000 to 200,000 clones, with about 84% occurring only once. The chain uses TRBV2 and TRBJ1-5, with D perhaps matching TRBD1 (6 bases). Material for sequencing was peripheral blood. The receptor was derived from a young woman with acute or convalescent COVID-19. The CDR3 region is CASSQGQLNQPQHF. The CDR3 nucleotides read TGTGCCAGCAGTCAGGGACAACTCAATCAGCCCCAGCATTTT.